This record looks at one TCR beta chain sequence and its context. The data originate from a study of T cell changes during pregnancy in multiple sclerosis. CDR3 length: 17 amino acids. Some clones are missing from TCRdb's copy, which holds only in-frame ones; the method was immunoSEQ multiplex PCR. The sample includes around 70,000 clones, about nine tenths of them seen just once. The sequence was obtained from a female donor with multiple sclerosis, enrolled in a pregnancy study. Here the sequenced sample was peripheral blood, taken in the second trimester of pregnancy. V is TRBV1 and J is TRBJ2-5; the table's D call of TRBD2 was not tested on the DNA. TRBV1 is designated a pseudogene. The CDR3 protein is CTSSHCGRTSAEETQYF. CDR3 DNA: TGCACCAGCAGCCATTGTGGCCGGACTAGCGCGGAGGAGACCCAGTACTTC.